Each of the 11 T cell receptor beta chains below was sequenced from the same sample in a study of shared clonotypes between healthy human individuals. Clones were sequenced by immunoSEQ multiplex PCR, and TCRdb holds only the in-frame ones, with some missing. This table has some 2 million clones, 85% to 95% appearing once. The sequencing sample was made of naive CD4+ T cells sorted from blood. Subset given: CD45RA+ positively selected. The receptors here all came from a man in his late teens or twenties in good health.

This clone occurred once. V is TRBV15 and J is TRBJ1-2; TRBD1 might be the D (5 bases). The germline gives CDR1 LNHNV, CDR2 YYDKDF (reference sequence). V was cut by 1 base and J by 8 bases, with 14 bases left in between. This CDR3 is 14 amino acids long. The DNA of the CDR3 is TGTGCCACCAGCAGAGTGTTGGGGACCTTCGGCTACACCTTC. It encodes CATSRVLGTFGYTF.

CDR3 protein: CASSNGGRENYEQYF. The CDR3 DNA is TGTGCCAGCAGCAACGGGGGACGGGAGAACTACGAGCAGTACTTC. This chain uses TRBV21-1 with TRBJ2-7; TRBD2 was called by the table and not checked on the DNA. TRBV21-1 is described as a pseudogene. The CDR3 extends over 15 amino acids.

The chain carries TRBV6-1 and TRBJ1-5, with TRBD1 matching over 7 bases. Germline CDR1 MNHNS, CDR2 SASEGT. The V and J ends lost 4 bases and 3 bases, in that order; junction bases with no gene match: 6. The CDR3 covers 15 residues. The CDR3 nucleotides read TGTGCCAGCAGTGCCCTGACAGGGACCAATCAGCCCCAGCATTTT. Its protein is CASSALTGTNQPQHF.

This rearrangement joins TRBV10-3 to TRBJ1-3; no reliable D call. V dropped 0 bases and J dropped 7 bases, with 10 bases sitting between them. The CDR3 runs 14 residues. Germline V lookup: CDR1 ENHRY, CDR2 SYGVKD. CDR3 amino acids: CAISESALRNTIYF. CDR3 nucleotide sequence: TGTGCCATCAGTGAGTCAGCGCTTCGGAACACCATATATTTT.

This rearrangement joins TRBV2 to TRBJ2-7; 7 nucleotides align to TRBD1. V lost 8 bases and J lost 3; bases outside the gene matches: 1. CDR1 and CDR2 from the germline V gene are SNHLY and FYNNEI. The CDR3 is 11 amino acids. This CDR3 reads CASDRVYEQYF. CDR3 sequence (DNA): TGTGCCAGCGACAGGGTCTACGAGCAGTACTTC.

CDR3 bases: TGTGCCAGCAGTGAATTACAGGGAGAAGATAATTCACCCCTCCACTTT. Translated: CASSELQGEDNSPLHF. The chain carries TRBV6-1 and TRBJ1-6; D perhaps matches TRBD1 (6 bases). Germline CDR1 and CDR2: MNHNS and SASEGT. The CDR3 length is 16 residues. V gave up 2 bases and J gave up 5 bases, with 13 bases separating them.

The V and J genes are TRBV28 and TRBJ1-6, with TRBD1 as a possible D gene (6 bases). CDR3 length equals 16 residues. V lost 5 bases and J 5 bases, leaving 16 bases between the germline ends. Per germline, CDR1 MDHEN and CDR2 SYDVKM. The CDR3: CASSPLGQTNNSPLHF. Written as DNA, the CDR3 is TGTGCCAGCAGTCCCCTCGGACAGACCAATAATTCACCCCTCCACTTT.

The CDR3 coding sequence is TGTGCCAGTAGTATACTCGACTTCACCGGGGAGCTGTTTTTT. Amino acid sequence: CASSILDFTGELFF. V usage is TRBV19 and J usage is TRBJ2-2; no clear D gene. CDR1 is LNHDA and CDR2 is SQIVND in the germline V gene (reference sequence). V was shortened by 2 bases and J by 4 bases, with 8 bases between the two germline ends. This CDR3 is 14 amino acids long.

The V and J genes are TRBV28 and TRBJ1-6; TRBD1 aligns across 7 bases. Trimming removed 5 bases from V and 3 bases from J; junction bases left unmatched: 10. CDR1 is MDHEN, CDR2 SYDVKM, per germline. The CDR3 spans 17 residues. CDR3 coding DNA: TGTGCCAGCAGTCTGGACAGGCCCAAGGACTATAATTCACCCCTCCACTTT. Residues: CASSLDRPKDYNSPLHF.

With respect to this clone: The sample has other DNA sequences that encode this CDR3 too. The V call is TRBV5-1, the J call TRBJ2-3, with 7 positions matching TRBD2. The length of the CDR3 is 15 residues. V trimming: 0 bases; J trimming: 4 bases; junction bases outside the gene matches: 5. Germline assignment: CDR1 SGHRS and CDR2 YFSETQ. The CDR3 DNA follows: TGCGCCAGCAGCTTGGGACTAGCTGTCTCAGATACGCAGTATTTT. Its protein is CASSLGLAVSDTQYF.

V and J are TRBV6-5 and TRBJ2-7; D gene ambiguous. Trimming took off 5 bases at V and 5 bases at J, with 10 bases between the two ends. Germline V gene data show CDR1 as MNHEY and CDR2 as SVGAGI. This CDR3 has 12 residues. The CDR3 nucleotides are TGTGCCAGCAGTCCGACTGGAGACGAGCAGTACTTC. Amino acids: CASSPTGDEQYF.